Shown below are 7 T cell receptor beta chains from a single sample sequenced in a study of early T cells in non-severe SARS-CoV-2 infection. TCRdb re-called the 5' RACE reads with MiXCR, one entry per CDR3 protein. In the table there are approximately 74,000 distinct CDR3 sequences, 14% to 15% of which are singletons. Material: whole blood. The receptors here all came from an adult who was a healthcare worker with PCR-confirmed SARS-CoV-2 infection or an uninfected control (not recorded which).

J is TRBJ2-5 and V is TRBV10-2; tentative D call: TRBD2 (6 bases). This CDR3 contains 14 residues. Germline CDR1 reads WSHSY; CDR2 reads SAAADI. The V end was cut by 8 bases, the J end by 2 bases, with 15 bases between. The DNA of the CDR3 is TGCGCCAGCGCTAGCGTCACCCCACAAGAGACCCAGTACTTC. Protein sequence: CASASVTPQETQYF.

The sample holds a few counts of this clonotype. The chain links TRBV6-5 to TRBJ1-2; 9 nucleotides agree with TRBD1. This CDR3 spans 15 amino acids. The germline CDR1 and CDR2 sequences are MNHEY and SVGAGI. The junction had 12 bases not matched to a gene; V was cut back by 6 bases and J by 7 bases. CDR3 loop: CASRHTGGELSGYTF. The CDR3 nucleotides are TGTGCCAGCAGACACACAGGGGGCGAACTCTCTGGCTACACCTTC.

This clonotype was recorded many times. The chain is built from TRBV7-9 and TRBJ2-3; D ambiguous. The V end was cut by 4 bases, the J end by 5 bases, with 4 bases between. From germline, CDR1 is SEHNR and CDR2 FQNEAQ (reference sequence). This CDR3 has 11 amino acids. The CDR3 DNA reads TGTGCCAGCAGCTCCCTAGATACGCAGTATTTT. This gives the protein CASSSLDTQYF.

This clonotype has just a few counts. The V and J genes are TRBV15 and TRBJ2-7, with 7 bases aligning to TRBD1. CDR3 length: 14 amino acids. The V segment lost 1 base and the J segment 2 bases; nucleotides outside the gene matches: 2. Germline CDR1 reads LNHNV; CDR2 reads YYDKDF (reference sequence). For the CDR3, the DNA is TGTGCCACCAGCAGAGTGACAGGGCCCTACGAGCAGTACTTC. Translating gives CATSRVTGPYEQYF.

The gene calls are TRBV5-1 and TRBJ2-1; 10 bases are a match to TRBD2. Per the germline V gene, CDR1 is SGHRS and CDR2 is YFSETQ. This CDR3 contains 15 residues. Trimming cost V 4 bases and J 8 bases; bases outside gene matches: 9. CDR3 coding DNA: TGCGCCAGCAGCAGCGGGGGGGCAGATAGGGATGAGCAGTTCTTC. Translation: CASSSGGADRDEQFF.

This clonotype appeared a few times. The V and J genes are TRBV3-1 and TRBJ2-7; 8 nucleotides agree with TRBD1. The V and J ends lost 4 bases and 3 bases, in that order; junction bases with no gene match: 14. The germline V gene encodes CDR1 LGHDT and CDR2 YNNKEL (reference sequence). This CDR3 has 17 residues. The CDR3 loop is CASSPISPTGVSYEQYF. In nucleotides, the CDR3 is TGTGCCAGCAGCCCTATTTCTCCGACAGGGGTTAGCTACGAGCAGTACTTC.

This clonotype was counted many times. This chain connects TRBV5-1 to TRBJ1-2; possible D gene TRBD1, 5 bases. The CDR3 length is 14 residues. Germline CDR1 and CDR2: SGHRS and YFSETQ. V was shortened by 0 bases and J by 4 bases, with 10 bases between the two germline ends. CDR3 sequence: CASSLDGTSYGYTF. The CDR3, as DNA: TGCGCCAGCAGCTTGGATGGGACCTCCTATGGCTACACCTTC.